Presented here are 4 T cell receptor beta chains from one specimen sequenced in a study of T cells in Graves' hyperthyroidism and ophthalmopathy. Amplification yielded TCR beta CDR3 regions, with RNA transcripts as the source. First-round RT-PCR targeting the TCR CDR3 was performed with the HTBI primer set. TCRdb re-derived calls from the multiplex PCR reads in MiXCR, one entry per CDR3 protein. The sample records around 450,000 distinct CDR3 sequences, roughly 15% being singletons. Input material: blood. The source of these receptors is a woman aged 18-30 years with Graves' hyperthyroidism.

This clonotype was detected only a few times. In nucleotides, the CDR3 is TGTGCCGGAAAATCTAACTATGGCTACACCTTC. Translation gives CAGKSNYGYTF. The chain joins TRBV28 to TRBJ1-2, with D unclear. The CDR3 has 11 residues. The germline V and J ends were trimmed by 11 bases and 0 bases, with 7 bases remaining between them. Germline V gene data show CDR1 as MDHEN and CDR2 as SYDVKM.

This clonotype was observed at least ten times. The CDR3 protein is CASSLDGVQETQYF. CDR3 coding DNA: TGCGCCAGCAGCTTGGATGGGGTTCAAGAGACCCAGTACTTC. This sequence joins TRBV5-1 and TRBJ2-5; D ambiguous. The V end lost 0 bases, the J end lost 2 bases, and 8 bases lay between the germline ends. There are 14 residues in the CDR3. Germline V gives CDR1 SGHRS, CDR2 YFSETQ. The variable domain in full, with the rest retrieved from reference TRBV5-1 and TRBJ2-5, is KAGVTQTPRYLIKTRGQQVTLSCSPISGHRSVSWYQQTPGQGLQFLFEYFSETQRNKGNFPGRFSGRQFSNSRSEMNVSTLELGDSALYLCASSLDGVQETQYFGPGTRLLVL.

A few counts support this clonotype. The V call is TRBV5-6, the J call TRBJ2-7; D is perhaps TRBD1 or TRBD2 (5 bases each). Trimming pared 2 bases from V and 0 bases from J, leaving 15 bases between. Germline CDR1 reads SGHDT; CDR2 reads YYEEEE. The CDR3 sequence is 16 residues long. The CDR3 region has the DNA TGTGCCAGCAGCTTCTCCGGGGACGTACACTCCTACGAGCAGTACTTC. Protein: CASSFSGDVHSYEQYF.

There are many counts of this clonotype. V usage is TRBV9 and J usage is TRBJ1-1; D not resolved. V shed 0 bases and J shed 1 base, with 10 bases lying between them. The CDR3 has 15 amino acids. Looked up from germline, CDR1 is SGDLS and CDR2 is YYNGEE. CDR3 residues: CASSVVPTSNTEAFF. CDR3 DNA: TGTGCCAGCAGCGTAGTTCCAACCTCGAACACTGAAGCTTTCTTT.